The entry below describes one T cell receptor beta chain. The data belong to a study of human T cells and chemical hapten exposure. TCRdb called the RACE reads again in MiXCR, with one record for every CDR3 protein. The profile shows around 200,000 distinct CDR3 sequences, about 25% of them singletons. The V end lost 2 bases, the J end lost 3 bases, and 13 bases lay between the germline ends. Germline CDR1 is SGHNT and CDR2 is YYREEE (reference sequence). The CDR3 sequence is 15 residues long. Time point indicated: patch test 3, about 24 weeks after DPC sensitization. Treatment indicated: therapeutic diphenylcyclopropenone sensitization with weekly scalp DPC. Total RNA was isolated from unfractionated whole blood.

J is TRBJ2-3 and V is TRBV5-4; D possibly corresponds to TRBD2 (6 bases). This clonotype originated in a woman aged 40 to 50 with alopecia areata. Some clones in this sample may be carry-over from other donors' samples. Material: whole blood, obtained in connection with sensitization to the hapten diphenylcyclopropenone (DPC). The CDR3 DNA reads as TGTGCCAGCAGCTTTCCCGGGAGCGGGACAGATACGCAGTATTTT. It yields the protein CASSFPGSGTDTQYF.